This entry lists 26 T cell receptor beta chains sequenced from one sample in a study of blood T cell repertoires in COVID-19. Assay used: immunoSEQ multiplex PCR; TCRdb lists only in-frame clones, some missing. The sample has about 63,000 clones; more than 80% are singletons. The sample was PBMCs or T cells enriched from blood (not recorded which). The receptors here all came from a woman in her forties with acute COVID-19.

V and J are TRBV7-2 and TRBJ2-1; 7 bases are shared with TRBD2. V was clipped by 0 bases and J by 4 bases; unmatched bases: 6. CDR3 size: 16 residues. Per germline, CDR1 SGHTA and CDR2 FQGNSA. The DNA of the CDR3 is TGTGCCAGCAGCTTAGCGGCTAGCGGAGGATACAATGAGCAGTTCTTC. It translates to CASSLAASGGYNEQFF.

This clone was observed a single time. The chain links TRBV6-1 to TRBJ2-2; TRBD2 is a possible D gene (6 bases). V lost 1 base and J 4 bases, leaving 16 bases between the germline ends. Germline CDR1 is MNHNS and CDR2 is SASEGT. The CDR3 covers 17 residues. The CDR3 spells CASSEESWGVPTGELFF. Here the CDR3 DNA reads TGTGCCAGCAGTGAAGAATCGTGGGGGGTCCCCACCGGGGAGCTGTTTTTT.

CDR3: CATSDLGLAGRETQYF. CDR3 DNA: TGTGCCACCAGTGATTTGGGACTAGCGGGGCGGGAGACCCAGTACTTC. The genes are TRBV24-1 and TRBJ2-5, with 12 bases aligning to TRBD2. This CDR3 contains 16 residues. Germline-derived CDR1 and CDR2 are KGHDR and SFDVKD. V shed 0 bases, J shed 5 bases, and the junction held 3 bases outside the gene matches.

CDR3: CASSSLASGDTDTQYF. The CDR3 DNA follows: TGTGCCAGCAGCTCATTGGCTAGCGGAGACACAGATACGCAGTATTTT. The chain has TRBV7-8 and TRBJ2-3; TRBD2 agrees at 7 bases. The CDR3 runs 16 residues. Germline assignment: CDR1 SGHVS and CDR2 FQNEAQ. V was pared by 4 bases and J by 2 bases, with 9 bases of the junction left unmatched.

This sequence joins TRBV7-8 and TRBJ2-7, with TRBD1 identical over 11 bases. The CDR3 has 17 residues. V lost 3 bases, J lost 1 base, and 8 bases stayed unmatched. Germline V gene lookup returns CDR1 SGHVS and CDR2 FQNEAQ. This chain's CDR3 is CASSFGTGGVKSYEQYF. CDR3 nucleotide sequence: TGTGCCAGCAGCTTTGGGACAGGGGGGGTCAAGTCCTACGAGCAGTACTTC. The whole variable domain, filled in from reference TRBV7-8 and TRBJ2-7, reads GAGVSQSPRYKVAKRGQDVALRCDPISGHVSLFWYQQALGQGPEFLTYFQNEAQLDKSGLPSDRFFAERPEGSVSTLKIQRTQQEDSAVYLCASSFGTGGVKSYEQYFGPGTRLTVT.

This chain joins TRBV7-8 and TRBJ1-5, with 9 positions matching TRBD1. V lost 5 bases, J lost 0 bases, and 14 bases stayed unmatched. The CDR3 has 19 amino acids. From germline, CDR1 is SGHVS and CDR2 FQNEAQ. CDR3 loop: CASSQGSGTGSYSNQPQHF. CDR3 in DNA: TGTGCCAGCAGCCAGGGTTCCGGGACAGGGTCCTATAGCAATCAGCCCCAGCATTTT.

The rearrangement joins TRBV7-8 to TRBJ2-3; a weak D match, TRBD2 (5 bases). CDR3 length: 13 residues. The germline V gene encodes CDR1 SGHVS and CDR2 FQNEAQ. V was cut by 2 bases and J by 6 bases, with 9 bases left in between. CDR3 sequence (DNA): TGTGCCAGCAGCTTATTTAGCGAGGATACGCAGTATTTT. Amino acids: CASSLFSEDTQYF.

The chain recombines TRBV29-1 with TRBJ2-7, with TRBD1 matching 11 bases. The CDR3 contains 17 residues. CDR1 and CDR2 from the germline V gene are SQVTM and ANQGSEA. Losses at the gene ends were 6 bases for V and 11 bases for J; bases not matched to a gene: 24. CDR3 in amino acids: CSVPTEVCGDRGGEKYV. In DNA, the CDR3 is TGCAGCGTCCCCACGGAGGTTTGTGGGGACAGGGGGGGGGAGAAGTACGTC.

CDR3 sequence: CASRPGEGTGGVWEQFF. CDR3 nucleotide sequence: TGCGCCAGCAGGCCAGGAGAGGGGACAGGGGGCGTTTGGGAGCAGTTCTTC. The V and J genes are TRBV5-1 and TRBJ2-1, with 12 positions matching TRBD1. V shed 5 bases, J shed 10 bases, and the junction held 16 bases outside the gene matches. In germline, CDR1 is SGHRS, CDR2 YFSETQ. The CDR3 is 17 residues long.

The chain uses TRBV7-9 and TRBJ2-1; D is possibly TRBD2 (5 bases). The CDR3 totals 14 residues. Germline values: CDR1 SEHNR, CDR2 FQNEAQ (reference sequence). V lost 2 bases, J lost 4 bases, and 9 bases lay in between. The DNA of the CDR3 is TGTGCCAGCAGCTTACCTAGCAGATACAATGAGCAGTTCTTC. Protein: CASSLPSRYNEQFF.

This chain joins TRBV7-9 and TRBJ2-6; 8 positions match TRBD1. Germline V gives CDR1 SEHNR, CDR2 FQNEAQ (reference sequence). The CDR3 extends over 17 amino acids. V lost 5 bases and J lost 1; bases outside the gene matches: 7. This CDR3 is CASSHADRESGANVLTF. CDR3 sequence (DNA): TGTGCCAGCAGCCACGCGGACAGGGAATCTGGGGCCAACGTCCTGACTTTC.

This chain connects TRBV9 to TRBJ1-1; TRBD1 agrees at 8 bases. The CDR3 totals 13 residues. The J segment lost 4 bases and the V segment lost 3 bases, leaving 2 bases of the junction unmatched. Looked up from germline, CDR1 is SGDLS and CDR2 is YYNGEE. In DNA form, the CDR3 reads TGTGCCAGCAGCGAAGGACAGGGCACTGAAGCTTTCTTT. Its protein product is CASSEGQGTEAFF. Full variable domain (rest looked up from reference TRBV9 and TRBJ1-1): DSGVTQTPKHLITATGQRVTLRCSPRSGDLSVYWYQQSLDQGLQFLIQYYNGEERAKGNILERFSAQQFPDLHSELNLSSLELGDSALYFCASSEGQGTEAFFGQGTRLTVV.

This chain links TRBV2 with TRBJ1-2; D gene unclear. CDR3 size: 12 residues. V was shortened by 8 bases and J by 9 bases, with 16 bases between the two germline ends. CDR1 and CDR2 from the germline V gene are SNHLY and FYNNEI. The CDR3 loop reads CASGEEFDSYTF. DNA of the CDR3: TGTGCCAGCGGGGAGGAGTTCGATAGCTACACCTTC.

The rearrangement uses TRBV5-1 and TRBJ2-4, with 10 positions matching TRBD2. The V segment lost 4 bases and the J segment 8 bases; nucleotides outside the gene matches: 6. The CDR3 length is 14 residues. Germline values: CDR1 SGHRS, CDR2 YFSETQ. CDR3 DNA sequence: TGCGCCAGCAGCCAAGGGACTAGCGCGTACATTCAGTACTTC. Its translation: CASSQGTSAYIQYF.

This chain uses TRBV19 with TRBJ2-1; perhaps TRBD2 as D (5 bases). Trimming removed 9 bases at V and 0 bases at J, with 12 bases between. Germline CDR1 reads LNHDA; CDR2 reads SQIVND (reference sequence). The CDR3 has 14 amino acids. Here the CDR3 DNA reads TGTGCCAGGCCCCCGGGGATCTCCTACAATGAGCAGTTCTTC. The encoded protein is CARPPGISYNEQFF.

In nucleotides, the CDR3 is TGTGCCAGCTCACCATCCGGACTGGTGGGGAGTTACAATGAGCAGTTCTTC. It specifies CASSPSGLVGSYNEQFF. V usage is TRBV18 and J usage is TRBJ2-1; the D gene is possibly TRBD2 (5 bases). V was pared by 2 bases and J by 4 bases, with 18 bases between. Germline CDR1 and CDR2: KGHSH and LQKENI. The CDR3 sequence is 17 residues long.

The rearrangement links TRBV11-2 to TRBJ1-2, with 7 bases matching TRBD1. J lost 0 bases, V lost 5 bases, and 3 bases had no gene match. This CDR3 contains 14 residues. Germline CDR1 and CDR2: SGHAT and FQNNGV. The CDR3 spells CASSPTGTNYGYTF. DNA of the CDR3: TGTGCCAGCAGCCCGACAGGGACTAACTATGGCTACACCTTC.

The V gene is TRBV3-1 (or the pseudogene TRBV3-2), the J gene TRBJ1-1; no definite D call. CDR3 length: 11 residues. V gave up 3 bases and J gave up 6 bases, with 5 bases separating them. From germline, CDR1 is LGHDT and CDR2 YNNKEL (reference sequence). The CDR3 DNA reads TGTGCCAGCAGCCACGGGGCTGAAGCTTTCTTT. Protein product: CASSHGAEAFF.

The chain recombines TRBV9 with TRBJ2-2; no definite D call. This CDR3 contains 12 residues. The V end lost 3 bases, the J end lost 5 bases, and 5 bases lay between the germline ends. The V gene's germline CDR1 is SGDLS and CDR2 YYNGEE. CDR3 protein: CASSGETGELFF. In DNA form, the CDR3 reads TGTGCCAGCAGCGGCGAGACCGGGGAGCTGTTTTTT.

The rearrangement uses TRBV19 and TRBJ1-1; TRBD1 matches 10 bases. From germline, CDR1 is LNHDA and CDR2 SQIVND (reference sequence). The trim removed 4 bases at V and 1 base at J, leaving 9 bases unmatched. CDR3 length: 17 residues. CDR3 region: CASSRPGQGRGNTEAFF. In DNA, the CDR3 is TGTGCCAGTAGTAGACCGGGACAGGGGCGAGGGAACACTGAAGCTTTCTTT.

V usage is TRBV29-1 and J usage is TRBJ1-1; TRBD1 agrees at 9 bases. The CDR3 is made up of 15 amino acids. After removal of 1 base from V and 1 base from J, the junction contained 4 bases not matched to a gene. Germline values: CDR1 SQVTM, CDR2 ANQGSEA. This chain's CDR3 is CSVEGGTGWNTEAFF. CDR3 nucleotide sequence: TGCAGCGTTGAAGGGGGGACAGGGTGGAACACTGAAGCTTTCTTT.

V usage is TRBV7-3 and J usage is TRBJ2-5, with D perhaps matching TRBD2 (5 bases). V shed 5 bases and J shed 5 bases, with 12 bases lying between them. Germline CDR1 and CDR2: SGHTA and FQGTGA. The CDR3 runs to 13 residues. Here the CDR3 DNA reads TGTGCCAGCAGCCGCGACTATACCGAGACCCAGTACTTC. This gives the protein CASSRDYTETQYF.

The chain couples TRBV2 to TRBJ2-2, with 8 nucleotides matching TRBD2. With V trimmed by 8 bases and J by 2 bases, 7 bases remained unmatched. The CDR3 is 15 residues long. Germline-derived CDR1 and CDR2 are SNHLY and FYNNEI. The CDR3 here is CASAVSGGNTGELFF. The CDR3 DNA sequence: TGTGCCAGCGCTGTAAGCGGGGGAAACACCGGGGAGCTGTTTTTT. The full variable domain, completed using reference TRBV2 and TRBJ2-2, is EPEVTQTPSHQVTQMGQEVILRCVPISNHLYFYWYRQILGQKVEFLVSFYNNEISEKSEIFDDQFSVERPDGSNFTLKIRSTKLEDSAMYFCASAVSGGNTGELFFGEGSRLTVL.

This sequence joins TRBV5-6 and TRBJ2-7; a weak D match, TRBD2 (5 bases). The CDR3 covers 13 residues. Germline V gene data show CDR1 as SGHDT and CDR2 as YYEEEE. V lost 3 bases to trimming and J lost 3 bases, with 10 bases between them. The CDR3 sequence: CASSSDLNYEQYV. The DNA of the CDR3 is TGTGCCAGCAGCTCGGACTTAAACTACGAGCAGTACGTC.

V is TRBV7-3 and J is TRBJ2-3; 9 nucleotides line up with TRBD2. The CDR3 sequence is 15 residues long. The germline CDR1 and CDR2 sequences are SGHTA and FQGTGA. With V trimmed by 5 bases and J by 0 bases, 3 bases remained unmatched. This CDR3 reads CASSRAGGSTDTQYF. CDR3 in DNA: TGTGCCAGCAGCCGAGCGGGGGGAAGCACAGATACGCAGTATTTT. The full variable domain, in which reference TRBV7-3 and TRBJ2-3 provide the parts outside the CDR3, is GAGVSQTPSNKVTEKGKYVELRCDPISGHTALYWYRQSLGQGPEFLIYFQGTGAADDSGLPNDRFFAVRPEGSVSTLKIQRTERGDSAVYLCASSRAGGSTDTQYFGPGTRLTVL.

The chain is built from TRBV6-1 and TRBJ1-1; 10 bases are shared with TRBD1. The CDR3 runs 14 residues. After removal of 7 bases from V and 3 bases from J, the junction contained 5 bases not matched to a gene. CDR1 and CDR2 from the germline V gene are MNHNS and SASEGT. The CDR3 sequence: CASNLDRGHTEAFF. The CDR3 DNA sequence: TGTGCCAGCAACTTAGACAGGGGGCACACTGAAGCTTTCTTT.